This TCR beta chain was identified during a study of beta chain features in type 1 diabetes. The study, taken as a whole, reports: Patients' naive, central memory and Treg TCRB repertoires seemed closer to one another than those of healthy donors. Type 1 diabetes patients had TCRB CDR3s that were shorter (moderately but significantly so) in all four CD4+ subsets. PCR might show a preference for shorter templates, equally across patients and controls.

Sequenced material consisted of expressed TCRB transcripts (all of the isolated RNA was reverse transcribed). Measured with immunoSEQ multiplex PCR; TCRdb has only the in-frame clones, and not every one. Of a few hundred thousand clones listed, 16% are singletons. For this clone: The antigen remains undetermined.

Trimming took off 3 bases at V and 4 bases at J, with 22 bases between the two ends. The CDR3 contains 17 residues. CDR1 MGHDK and CDR2 SYGVNS come from the germline V gene. The clonotype originates from a man in his thirties or forties with type 1 diabetes. The V and J genes are TRBV25-1 and TRBJ2-7; either TRBD1 or TRBD2 may supply D (5 bases each). Material for sequencing was naive CD4+ T cells from blood. CDR3 amino acids: CASSDIYLGWDGYEQYF. CDR3 DNA sequence: TGTGCCAGCAGTGATATCTATCTGGGTTGGGACGGGTACGAGCAGTACTTC.